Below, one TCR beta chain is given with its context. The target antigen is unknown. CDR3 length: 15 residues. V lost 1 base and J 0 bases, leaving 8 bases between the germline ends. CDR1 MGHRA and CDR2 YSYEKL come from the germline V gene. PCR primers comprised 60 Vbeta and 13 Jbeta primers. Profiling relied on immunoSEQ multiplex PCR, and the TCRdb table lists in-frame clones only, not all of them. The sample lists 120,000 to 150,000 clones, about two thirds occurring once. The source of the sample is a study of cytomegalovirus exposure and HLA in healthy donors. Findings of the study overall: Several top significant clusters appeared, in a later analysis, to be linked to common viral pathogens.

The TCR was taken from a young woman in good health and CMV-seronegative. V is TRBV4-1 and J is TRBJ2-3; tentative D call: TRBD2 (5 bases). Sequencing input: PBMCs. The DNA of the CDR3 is TGCGCCAGCAGCCAAGCCCAGCGGAGCACAGATACGCAGTATTTT. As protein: CASSQAQRSTDTQYF.